One and the same sample provided the 10 T cell receptor beta chains below, sequenced in a study of blood T cell repertoires in COVID-19. Measured with immunoSEQ multiplex PCR; TCRdb has only the in-frame clones, and not every one. The table includes about 280,000 clones, over 75% detected once. The sample consisted of peripheral blood. The receptors here all came from a man aged 18 to 29 with active or convalescent COVID-19.

In this sample, this clone turned up a few times. The V call is TRBV11-2, the J call TRBJ1-4; the match to TRBD1 covers 11 bases. This CDR3 region has 16 residues. CDR1 and CDR2 (germline): SGHAT, FQNNGV. V gave up 4 bases and J gave up 2 bases; unmatched junction bases: 3. Here the CDR3 DNA reads TGTGCCAGCAGCTCAGGACAGGGGGCCACTAATGAAAAACTGTTTTTT. This sequence encodes CASSSGQGATNEKLFF.

This clone was seen many times. V and J are TRBV19 and TRBJ1-1; TRBD1 matches at 8 bases. CDR3 length: 15 amino acids. Germline CDR1 and CDR2: LNHDA and SQIVND (reference sequence). V trimming: 5 bases; J trimming: 1 base; junction bases outside the gene matches: 6. CDR3 sequence: CASSLRQGPNTEAFF. DNA for the CDR3: TGTGCCAGTAGTCTTAGACAGGGGCCGAACACTGAAGCTTTCTTT.

This rearrangement joins TRBV7-8 to TRBJ1-1; the D gene is possibly TRBD1 (5 bases). V lost 5 bases, J lost 0 bases, and 13 bases lay in between. Germline assignment: CDR1 SGHVS and CDR2 FQNEAQ. The CDR3 length is 15 residues. The CDR3 is CASSALTAVNTEAFF. Here the CDR3 DNA reads TGTGCCAGCAGCGCCTTGACAGCCGTGAACACTGAAGCTTTCTTT.

This chain connects TRBV4-3 to TRBJ1-2; no definite D call. CDR3 length: 13 residues. V was shortened by 6 bases and J by 1 base, with 9 bases between the two germline ends. The germline gives CDR1 LGHNA, CDR2 YSLEER. The DNA for the CDR3 is TGCGCCAGCAGTTCCGACATTAACTATGGCTACACCTTC. Protein sequence: CASSSDINYGYTF.

This clone was picked up one time. The chain carries TRBV7-2 and TRBJ2-7; 8 positions agree with TRBD2. The CDR3 is 14 residues long. V shed 4 bases, J shed 5 bases, and the junction held 7 bases outside the gene matches. In germline, CDR1 is SGHTA, CDR2 FQGNSA. The CDR3 DNA sequence: TGTGCCAGCAGCTCCGGGACTAGTCTCGACGAGCAGTACTTC. This gives the protein CASSSGTSLDEQYF.

The chain recombines TRBV7-2 with TRBJ1-5; D is possibly TRBD1 (6 bases). CDR1 SGHTA and CDR2 FQGNSA come from the germline V gene. The V gene lost 0 bases and the J gene lost 6 bases, with 15 bases spanning the gap. The CDR3 is made up of 16 amino acids. CDR3 nucleotide sequence: TGTGCCAGCAGCTTAGCGGCTTGGGGGCAGGGTCAGCCCCAGCATTTT. Translating gives CASSLAAWGQGQPQHF.

This chain joins TRBV14 and TRBJ1-2; 8 nucleotides line up with TRBD1. Germline V gene data show CDR1 as SGHDN and CDR2 as FVKESK. The CDR3 spans 14 residues. With V trimmed by 5 bases and J by 7 bases, 9 bases remained unmatched. CDR3 region: CASSWTGLLGGYTF. CDR3 nucleotides: TGTGCCAGCAGCTGGACAGGGTTATTAGGTGGCTACACCTTC. The whole variable domain, remainder taken from reference TRBV14 and TRBJ1-2, is EAGVTQFPSHSVIEKGQTVTLRCDPISGHDNLYWYRRVMGKEIKFLLHFVKESKQDESGMPNNRFLAERTGGTYSTLKVQPAELEDSGVYFCASSWTGLLGGYTFGSGTRLTVV.

The V gene is TRBV5-4, the J gene TRBJ2-7; 8 nucleotides agree with TRBD2. In germline, CDR1 is SGHNT, CDR2 YYREEE (reference sequence). CDR3 length: 17 residues. After removal of 4 bases from V and 3 bases from J, the junction contained 15 bases not matched to a gene. The CDR3 DNA reads TGTGCCAGCAGCCTCCGGGGAGGGACTAGTCGAAACTACGAGCAGTACTTC. It encodes CASSLRGGTSRNYEQYF.

The chain has TRBV5-4 and TRBJ2-2, with a weak D call TRBD1 (5 bases). Germline lookup yields CDR1 SGHNT and CDR2 YYREEE (reference sequence). This CDR3 is 15 amino acids long. Between the trimmed V and J ends, which lost 1 base and 1 base, there was a span of 8 bases. In DNA form, the CDR3 reads TGTGCCAGCAGCTTGATACAGGAGAACACCGGGGAGCTGTTTTTT. Its translation: CASSLIQENTGELFF.

The chain joins TRBV25-1 to TRBJ1-5; TRBD1 might be the D (5 bases). This CDR3 has 16 residues. The V end lost 6 bases, the J end lost 5 bases, and 20 bases lay between the germline ends. Germline V lookup: CDR1 MGHDK, CDR2 SYGVNS. CDR3 in amino acids: CASRGRIDRTHQPQHF. CDR3 bases: TGTGCCAGCAGAGGGCGAATAGACAGAACTCATCAGCCCCAGCATTTT. Full variable domain (outside the CDR3, taken from reference TRBV25-1 and TRBJ1-5): EADIYQTPRYLVIGTGKKITLECSQTMGHDKMYWYQQDPGMELHLIHYSYGVNSTEKGDLSSESTVSRIRTEHFPLTLESARPSHTSQYLCASRGRIDRTHQPQHFGDGTRLSIL.